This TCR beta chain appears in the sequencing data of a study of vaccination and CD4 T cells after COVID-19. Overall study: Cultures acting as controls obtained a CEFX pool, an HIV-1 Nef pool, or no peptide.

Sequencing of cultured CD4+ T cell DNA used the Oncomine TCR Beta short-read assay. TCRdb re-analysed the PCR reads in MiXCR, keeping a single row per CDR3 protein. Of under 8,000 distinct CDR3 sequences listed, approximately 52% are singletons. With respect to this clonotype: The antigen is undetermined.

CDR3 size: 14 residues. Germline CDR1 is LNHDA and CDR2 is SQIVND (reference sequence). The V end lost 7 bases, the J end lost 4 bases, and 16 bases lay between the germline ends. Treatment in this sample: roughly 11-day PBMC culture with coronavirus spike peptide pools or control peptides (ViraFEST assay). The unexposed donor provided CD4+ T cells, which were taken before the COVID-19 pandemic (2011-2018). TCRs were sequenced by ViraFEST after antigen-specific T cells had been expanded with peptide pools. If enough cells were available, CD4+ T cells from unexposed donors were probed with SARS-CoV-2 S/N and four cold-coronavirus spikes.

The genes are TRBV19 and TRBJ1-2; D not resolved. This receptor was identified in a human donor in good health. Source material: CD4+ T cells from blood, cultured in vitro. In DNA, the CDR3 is TGTGCCAGTACTCTCCCGGGAGGCAGCTATGGCTACACCTTC. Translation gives CASTLPGGSYGYTF. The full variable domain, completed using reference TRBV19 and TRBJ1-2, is DGGITQSPKYLFRKEGQNVTLSCEQNLNHDAMYWYRQDPGQGLRLIYYSQIVNDFQKGDIAEGYSVSREKKESFPLTVTSAQKNPTAFYLCASTLPGGSYGYTFGSGTRLTVV.